Given below is one TCR beta chain in context. The data were obtained in a study of blood T cell repertoires in COVID-19. Study information: The United States, Italy and Spain provided the acute and convalescent COVID-19 samples. T cells, B-cell-depleted T cells, or PBMCs supplied cDNA or gDNA.

TCRdb's copy holds only in-frame clones and misses some; the assay was immunoSEQ multiplex PCR. The sample holds some 260,000 clones, roughly three quarters seen once. Losses at the gene ends were 1 base for V and 3 bases for J; bases not matched to a gene: 4. Germline CDR1 reads MRHNA; CDR2 reads SNTAGT. The CDR3 is made up of 16 amino acids. This sequence joins TRBV6-4 and TRBJ2-3; 10 nucleotides match TRBD1. This sequence originates from a middle-aged woman with active or convalescent COVID-19. Sequenced material: peripheral blood. CDR3 nucleotide sequence: TGTGCCAGCAGTGACTTCCGGGACAGGGGAACAGATACGCAGTATTTT. Protein: CASSDFRDRGTDTQYF.